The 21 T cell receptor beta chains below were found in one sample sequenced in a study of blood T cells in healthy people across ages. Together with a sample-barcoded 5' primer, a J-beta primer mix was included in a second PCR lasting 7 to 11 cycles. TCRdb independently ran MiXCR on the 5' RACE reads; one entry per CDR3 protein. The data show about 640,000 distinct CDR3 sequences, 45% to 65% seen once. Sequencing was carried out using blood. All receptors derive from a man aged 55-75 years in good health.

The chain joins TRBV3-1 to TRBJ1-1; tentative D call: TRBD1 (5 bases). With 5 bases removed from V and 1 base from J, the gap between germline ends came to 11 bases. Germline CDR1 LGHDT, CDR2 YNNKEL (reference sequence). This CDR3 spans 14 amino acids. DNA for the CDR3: TGTGCCAGCAGCGGGGGAGACAGGAACACTGAAGCTTTCTTT. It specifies CASSGGDRNTEAFF.

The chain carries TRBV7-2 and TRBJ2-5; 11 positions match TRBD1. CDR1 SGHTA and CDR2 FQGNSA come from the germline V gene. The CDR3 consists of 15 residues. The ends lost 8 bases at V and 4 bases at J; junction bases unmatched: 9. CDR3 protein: CASRKRTGGAETQYF. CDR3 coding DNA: TGTGCCAGCCGTAAGAGGACAGGGGGCGCAGAGACCCAGTACTTC. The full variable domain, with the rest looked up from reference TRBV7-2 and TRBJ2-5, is GAGVSQSPSNKVTEKGKDVELRCDPISGHTALYWYRQSLGQGLEFLIYFQGNSAPDKSGLPSDRFSAERTGGSVSTLTIQRTQQEDSAVYLCASRKRTGGAETQYFGPGTRLLVL.

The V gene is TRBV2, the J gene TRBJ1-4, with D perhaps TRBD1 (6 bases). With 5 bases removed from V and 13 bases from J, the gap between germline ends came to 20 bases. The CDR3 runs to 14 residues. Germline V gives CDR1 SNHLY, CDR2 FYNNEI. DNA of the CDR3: TGTGCCAGCAGTAGGACAGTGATATCAGGGAGACTGTTTTTT. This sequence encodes CASSRTVISGRLFF.

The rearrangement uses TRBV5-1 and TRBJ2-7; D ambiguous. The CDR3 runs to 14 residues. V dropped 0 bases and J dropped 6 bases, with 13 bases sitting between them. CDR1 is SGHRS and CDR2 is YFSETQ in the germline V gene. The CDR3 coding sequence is TGCGCCAGCAGCTTGGAGGGTTTCTTGTCCGAGCAGTACTTC. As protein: CASSLEGFLSEQYF. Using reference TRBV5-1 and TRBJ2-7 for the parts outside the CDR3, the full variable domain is KAGVTQTPRYLIKTRGQQVTLSCSPISGHRSVSWYQQTPGQGLQFLFEYFSETQRNKGNFPGRFSGRQFSNSRSEMNVSTLELGDSALYLCASSLEGFLSEQYFGPGTRLTVT.

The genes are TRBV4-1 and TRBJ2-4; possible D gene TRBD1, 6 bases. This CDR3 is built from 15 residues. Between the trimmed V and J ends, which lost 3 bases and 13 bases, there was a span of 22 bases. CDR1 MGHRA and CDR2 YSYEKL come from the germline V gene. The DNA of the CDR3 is TGCGCCAGCAGCCATCCGGGACAAACCCTTCCGGAGCAGTACTTC. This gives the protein CASSHPGQTLPEQYF.

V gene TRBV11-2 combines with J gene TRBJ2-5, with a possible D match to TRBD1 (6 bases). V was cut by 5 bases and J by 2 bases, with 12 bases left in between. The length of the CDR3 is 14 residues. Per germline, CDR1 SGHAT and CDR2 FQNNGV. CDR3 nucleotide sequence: TGTGCCAGCAGCCGCAGGGGTCCACAAGAGACCCAGTACTTC. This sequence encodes CASSRRGPQETQYF.

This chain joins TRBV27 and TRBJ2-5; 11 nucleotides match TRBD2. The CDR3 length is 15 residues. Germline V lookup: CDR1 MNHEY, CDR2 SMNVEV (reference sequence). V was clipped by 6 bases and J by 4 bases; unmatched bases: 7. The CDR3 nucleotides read TGTGCCAGCAGCGCCATACTAGCGGGGGTAGAGACCCAGTACTTC. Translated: CASSAILAGVETQYF.

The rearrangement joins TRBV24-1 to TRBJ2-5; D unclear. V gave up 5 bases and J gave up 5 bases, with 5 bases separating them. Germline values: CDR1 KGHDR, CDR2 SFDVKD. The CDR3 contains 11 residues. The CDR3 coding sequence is TGTGCCACCAGTGTTGGGGAGACCCAGTACTTC. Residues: CATSVGETQYF.

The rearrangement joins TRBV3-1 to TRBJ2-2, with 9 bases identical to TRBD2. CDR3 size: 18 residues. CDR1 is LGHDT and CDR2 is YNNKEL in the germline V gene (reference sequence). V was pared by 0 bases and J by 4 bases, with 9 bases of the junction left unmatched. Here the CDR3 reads CASSQDWVGLASTGELFF. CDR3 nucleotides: TGTGCCAGCAGCCAAGATTGGGTAGGACTAGCGAGCACCGGGGAGCTGTTTTTT.

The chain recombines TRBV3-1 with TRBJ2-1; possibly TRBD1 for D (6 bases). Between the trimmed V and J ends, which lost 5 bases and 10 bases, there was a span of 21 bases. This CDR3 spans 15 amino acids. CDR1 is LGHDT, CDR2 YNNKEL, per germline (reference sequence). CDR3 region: CASSGTGSGGSEQFF. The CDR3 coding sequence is TGTGCCAGCAGCGGAACAGGGTCTGGAGGAAGCGAGCAGTTCTTC.

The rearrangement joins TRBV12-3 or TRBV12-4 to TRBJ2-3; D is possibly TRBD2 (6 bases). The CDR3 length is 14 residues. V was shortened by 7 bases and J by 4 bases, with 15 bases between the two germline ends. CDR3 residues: CASTSGPRADTQYF. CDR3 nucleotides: TGTGCCAGCACCAGCGGGCCGCGCGCAGATACGCAGTATTTT.

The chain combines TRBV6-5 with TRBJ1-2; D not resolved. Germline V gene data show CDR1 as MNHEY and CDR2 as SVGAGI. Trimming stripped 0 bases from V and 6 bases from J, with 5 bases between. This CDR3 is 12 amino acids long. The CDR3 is CASSYSNHGYTF. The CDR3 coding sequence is TGTGCCAGCAGTTACTCAAACCATGGCTACACCTTC.

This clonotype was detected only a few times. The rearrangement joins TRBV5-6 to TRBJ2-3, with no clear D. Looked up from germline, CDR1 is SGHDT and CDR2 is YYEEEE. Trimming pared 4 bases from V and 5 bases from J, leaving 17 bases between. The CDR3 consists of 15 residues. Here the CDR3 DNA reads TGTGCCAGCAGCCCACGCCGGGTAGCCGGAGATACGCAGTATTTT. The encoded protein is CASSPRRVAGDTQYF.

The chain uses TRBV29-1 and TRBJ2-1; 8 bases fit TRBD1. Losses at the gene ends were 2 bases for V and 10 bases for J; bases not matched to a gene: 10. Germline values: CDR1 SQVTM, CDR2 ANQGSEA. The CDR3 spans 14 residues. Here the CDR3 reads CSVERTGTFGEQFF. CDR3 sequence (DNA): TGCAGCGTTGAAAGGACAGGGACTTTCGGCGAGCAGTTCTTC.

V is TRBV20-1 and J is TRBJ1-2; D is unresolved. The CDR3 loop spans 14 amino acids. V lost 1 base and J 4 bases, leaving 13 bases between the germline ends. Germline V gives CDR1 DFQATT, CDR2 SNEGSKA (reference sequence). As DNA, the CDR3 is TGCAGTGCTAGAGTCCCTCTAATGGGCTATGGCTACACCTTC. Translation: CSARVPLMGYGYTF.

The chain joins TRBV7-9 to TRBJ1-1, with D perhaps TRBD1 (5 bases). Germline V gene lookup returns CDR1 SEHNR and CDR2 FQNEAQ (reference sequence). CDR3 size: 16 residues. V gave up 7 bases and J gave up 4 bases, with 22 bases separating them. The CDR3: CASTLWGGGVGTEAFF. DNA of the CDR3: TGTGCCAGCACTCTTTGGGGGGGAGGAGTGGGCACTGAAGCTTTCTTT.

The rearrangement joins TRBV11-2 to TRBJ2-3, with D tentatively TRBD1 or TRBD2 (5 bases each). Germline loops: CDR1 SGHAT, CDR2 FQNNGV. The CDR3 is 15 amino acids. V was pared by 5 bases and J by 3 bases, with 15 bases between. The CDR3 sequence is CASSDGTSFTDTQYF. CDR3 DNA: TGTGCCAGCAGCGATGGGACCAGCTTTACAGATACGCAGTATTTT.

The CDR3 loop is CASSTQDEAFF. In nucleotides, the CDR3 is TGCGCCAGCAGTACCCAGGATGAAGCTTTCTTT. This chain connects TRBV10-2 to TRBJ1-1; no definite D call. Trimming pared 5 bases from V and 7 bases from J, leaving 8 bases between. Looked up from germline, CDR1 is WSHSY and CDR2 is SAAADI. The CDR3 is 11 amino acids.

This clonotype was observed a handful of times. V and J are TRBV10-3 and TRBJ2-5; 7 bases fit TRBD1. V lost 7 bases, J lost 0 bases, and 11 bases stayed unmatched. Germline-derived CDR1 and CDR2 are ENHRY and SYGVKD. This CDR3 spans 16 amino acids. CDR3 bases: TGTGCCATCATCATCGGACAGGTTGCGTACCAAGAGACCCAGTACTTC. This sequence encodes CAIIIGQVAYQETQYF.

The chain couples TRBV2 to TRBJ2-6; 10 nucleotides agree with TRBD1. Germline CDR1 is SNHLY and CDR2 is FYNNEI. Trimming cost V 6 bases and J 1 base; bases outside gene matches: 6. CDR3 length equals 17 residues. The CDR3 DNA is TGTGCCAGCAGATCCGGGACAGGGGAGTCTGGGGCCAACGTCCTGACTTTC. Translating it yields CASRSGTGESGANVLTF.

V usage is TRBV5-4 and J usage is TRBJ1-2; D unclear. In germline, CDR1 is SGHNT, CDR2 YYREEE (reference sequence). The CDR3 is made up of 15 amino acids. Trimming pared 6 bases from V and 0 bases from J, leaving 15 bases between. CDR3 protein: CASTPWAGANYGYTF. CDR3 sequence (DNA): TGTGCCAGCACCCCCTGGGCAGGAGCTAACTATGGCTACACCTTC.